This passage covers 26 T cell receptor beta chains from one sample sequenced in a study of tumor-infiltrating lymphocytes in primary liver carcinoma. Starting material for RNA and DNA co-extraction consisted of about 17-34 mg of unsorted bulk tissue. A constant-region primer served to make TCR beta cDNA from roughly 460 ng total RNA. A slightly modified ARM-PCR protocol with three nested multiplex PCR rounds produced these TCR beta libraries. Amplification in the first two PCR rounds was performed using TRBV1-TRBV30 forward primers and a C-beta reverse primer for around 9 cycles each. TCRdb recomputed calls from the multiplex PCR reads with MiXCR, one row per CDR3 protein. This sample has 45,000 to 55,000 distinct CDR3 sequences, with over 70% found just once. Source material: liver tumor tissue from sampling region 2. The subset here: tumor region T2, inferior pole. The source is a man aged 35 to 55 with primary liver carcinoma and hepatitis B virus infection.

Points on this clonotype: In this CDR3 the conserved last residue, phenylalanine or tryptophan, is missing, so a read error is likely. The chain recombines TRBV11-2 with TRBJ2-7; 10 bases line up with TRBD2. CDR1 and CDR2 from the germline V gene are SGHAT and FQNNGV. The CDR3 has 18 amino acids. Here the CDR3 DNA reads TGTGCCAGCACCTTATCCGTTGGACCAGCGGGAGGGGGGTACGAGCAGTACTCC. Translated, it gives CASTLSVGPAGGGYEQYS.

Only a few counts were recorded for this clonotype. Just one base apart from a much larger clone, this may be a read error. This chain uses TRBV7-9 with TRBJ2-7; unclear D gene. Germline V CDR1 and CDR2: SEHNR, FQNEAQ (reference sequence). The CDR3 length is 12 residues. CDR3 region: CASSFSSYGQYF. DNA for the CDR3: TGTGCCAGCAGCTTTAGCTCCTACGGGCAGTACTTC. Variable domain in full (rest from reference TRBV7-9 and TRBJ2-7): DTGVSQNPRHKITKRGQNVTFRCDPISEHNRLYWYRQTLGQGPEFLTYFQNEAQLEKSRLLSDRFSAERPKGSFSTLEIQRTEQGDSAMYLCASSFSSYGQYFGPGTRLTVT.

With respect to this clonotype: One junction end disagrees with the germline gene, perhaps due to a read error. The rearrangement links TRBV12-3 or TRBV12-4 to TRBJ1-1, with 7 bases lining up with TRBD1. The length of the CDR3 is 15 residues. The chain's CDR3 is CVSKKDRRMNTEAFF. The DNA of the CDR3 is TGTGTCAGCAAGAAGGACAGGAGAATGAACACTGAAGCTTTCTTT.

This clonotype was detected many times. The J gene is TRBJ1-1, the V gene TRBV7-9; TRBD1 matches 7 bases. Germline CDR1 SEHNR, CDR2 FQNEAQ (reference sequence). The CDR3 extends over 16 amino acids. V lost 1 base and J lost 1; bases outside the gene matches: 6. Here the CDR3 DNA reads TGTGCCAGCAGCTTAGGGGGGACAGAAAAGAACACTGAAGCTTTCTTT. It codes for CASSLGGTEKNTEAFF. The full variable domain, rest sourced from reference TRBV7-9 and TRBJ1-1, is DTGVSQNPRHKITKRGQNVTFRCDPISEHNRLYWYRQTLGQGPEFLTYFQNEAQLEKSRLLSDRFSAERPKGSFSTLEIQRTEQGDSAMYLCASSLGGTEKNTEAFFGQGTRLTVV.

A word on this clonotype: One end of the junction fails to match germline, which may point to a read error. This sequence joins TRBV11-3 and TRBJ2-2, with D tentatively TRBD2 (6 bases). The germline gives CDR1 SGHNT, CDR2 YENEEA. The CDR3 is 16 amino acids. As DNA, the CDR3 is TGTGTCAGCAGCTTAGGCCGACTAGAGGGAGTCGGGGAGCCGTTTTTT. Its protein product is CVSSLGRLEGVGEPFF.

As to this clonotype: The junction departs from germline at one end; a sequencing error may be responsible. The V gene is TRBV6-5, the J gene TRBJ2-7; 10 bases align to TRBD1. CDR3 size: 15 residues. Germline V gives CDR1 MNHEY, CDR2 SVGAGI. Here the CDR3 DNA reads TGTGCCAGCCGCAGGAGCCCCGACAGGGGGCACGAGCGGTACTTC. It is translated as CASRRSPDRGHERYF.

Notes on this clonotype: Its ends do not fully match the called genes, so a read error is possible. The chain is built from TRBV29-1 and TRBJ1-2; perhaps TRBD1 as D (5 bases). Looked up from germline, CDR1 is SQVTM and CDR2 is ANQGSEA. CDR3 length: 13 amino acids. CDR3 coding DNA: TGCAGCGTTTCGGCAGGGAGAGGATATGACTACACCTTC. This translates into CSVSAGRGYDYTF. The variable domain in full, completed from reference TRBV29-1 and TRBJ1-2, reads SAVISQKPSRDICQRGTSLTIQCQVDSQVTMMFWYRQQPGQSLTLIATANQGSEATYESGFVIDKFPISRPNLTFSTLTVSNMSPEDSSIYLCSVSAGRGYDYTFGSGTRLTVV.

This clonotype turned up a few times. The limits of the CDR3 on the DNA are not certain, so only TCRdb's listed CDR3 is given. This chain uses TRBV9 with TRBJ2-2; TRBD1, the table's D call, lacks a check against the DNA. In germline, CDR1 is SGDLS, CDR2 YYNGEE. The CDR3 length is 15 residues, termini included. The CDR3 sequence: CASGVVGEGTGELVF.

This clonotype was seen a single time. The conserved closing phenylalanine or tryptophan is absent in this CDR3, likely reflecting a read error. The rearrangement joins TRBV7-3 to TRBJ2-5; tentative D call: TRBD1 (6 bases). Germline V gene data show CDR1 as SGHTA and CDR2 as FQGTGA. The CDR3 length is 13 residues. Trimming took 4 bases from V and 5 from J, leaving 11 bases between them. The CDR3 DNA sequence: TGTGCCAGCAGCTCGGACAGAGAGGAGACCCAGTACTTA. It yields the protein CASSSDREETQYL.

This clonotype was counted many times. The V gene is TRBV6-1, the J gene TRBJ1-1; unclear D gene. V lost 4 bases to trimming and J lost 8 bases, with 11 bases between them. CDR1 MNHNS and CDR2 SASEGT come from the germline V gene. CDR3 length equals 12 residues. CDR3 nucleotides: TGTGCCAGCAGTGGTACCCTATGGGAAGCTTTCTTT. It codes for CASSGTLWEAFF.

Concerning this clonotype itself: Mismatch with germline at one junction end may stem from a read error. The chain has TRBV5-6 and TRBJ2-3; TRBD2 might be the D (6 bases). Looked up from germline, CDR1 is SGHDT and CDR2 is YYEEEE. The CDR3 totals 15 residues. The CDR3: CASSAASEYTDTLYF. The CDR3 DNA sequence: TGTGCCAGCAGCGCCGCTAGCGAGTACACAGATACGCTGTATTTT.

Concerning this clonotype itself: The junction and the germline gene differ at one end; a read error may be behind it. This chain connects TRBV28 to TRBJ1-5, with D maybe TRBD1 (6 bases). This CDR3 has 13 residues. Germline CDR1 reads MDHEN; CDR2 reads SYDVKM. The CDR3 sequence: CASSEDSNRPQHF. The CDR3 DNA is TGTGCCAGCAGCGAGGACAGCAATCGGCCCCAGCATTTT.

CDR3 in amino acids: CASRPVGLACEQYF. The CDR3 nucleotides are TGTGCCTCCAGGCCGGTAGGACTAGCCTGCGAGCAGTACTTC. The chain recombines TRBV6-5 with TRBJ2-7; 8 bases are shared with TRBD2. V lost 11 bases, J lost 6 bases, and 15 bases stayed unmatched. Germline V gene sequence: CDR1 MNHEY, CDR2 SVGAGI. The CDR3 extends over 14 amino acids.

There are a few counts of this clonotype. The chain links TRBV5-1 to TRBJ2-7; D might be TRBD1 (5 bases). The CDR3 loop spans 15 amino acids. Per the germline V gene, CDR1 is SGHRS and CDR2 is YFSETQ. V lost 1 base, J lost 3 bases, and 14 bases lay in between. The CDR3 protein is CASSLQPDSVYEQYF. Written as DNA, the CDR3 is TGCGCCAGCAGCTTGCAGCCCGACAGTGTCTACGAGCAGTACTTC.

Turning to this clonotype: The junction departs from germline at one end; a sequencing error may be responsible. The V call is TRBV29-1, the J call TRBJ2-6, with a weak D call TRBD1 (6 bases). The germline gives CDR1 SQVTM, CDR2 ANQGSEA. The CDR3 sequence is 18 residues long. CDR3 DNA: TGCAGCCTTGAAGTGGTGGGGCAGGTACTCGTGGGGGCCAACGTCATGACTTTC. It codes for CSLEVVGQVLVGANVMTF.

The chain couples TRBV6-5 to TRBJ1-1; possible D gene TRBD1, 5 bases. This CDR3 comprises 13 residues. Trimming cost V 2 bases and J 7 bases, with 11 bases left between them. CDR1 and CDR2 (germline): MNHEY, SVGAGI. This CDR3 is CASSYTRGIEAFF. The CDR3 region has the DNA TGTGCCAGCAGTTACACGAGGGGCATTGAAGCTTTCTTT.

Worth noting for this clonotype: At one end the junction does not follow the germline gene, possibly because of a read error. This chain links TRBV29-1 with TRBJ2-1; no clear D gene. There are 12 residues in the CDR3. Germline V lookup: CDR1 SQVTM, CDR2 ANQGSEA. CDR3 protein: CTVVGLGSEQFF. The CDR3 coding sequence is TGCACCGTTGTTGGGTTGGGGTCTGAGCAGTTCTTC.

In regard to this clonotype: This may be a read error, as it is one base from a much larger clone. The chain combines TRBV11-2 with TRBJ2-4, with D tentatively TRBD1 (6 bases). Trimming took 5 bases from V and 9 from J, leaving 17 bases between them. Looked up from germline, CDR1 is SGHAT and CDR2 is FQNNGV. The CDR3 spans 14 residues. The CDR3 region has the DNA TGTGCCAGCAGCGTAGGTGGGACACGAGGCATTCAGTACTTC. It is translated as CASSVGGTRGIQYF.

As for this clonotype: A read error is possible here, since a much larger clone lies one base away. The gene calls are TRBV28 and TRBJ2-5; D perhaps matches TRBD2 (6 bases). CDR1 and CDR2 from the germline V gene are MDHEN and SYDVKM. The ends were cut back, 4 bases at V and 5 bases at J, with 23 bases in the middle. This CDR3 is built from 17 residues. The CDR3 region is CASSSPRGGTGHETQYF. CDR3 in DNA: TGTGCCAGCAGTTCCCCGCGGGGAGGAACCGGGCATGAGACCCAGTACTTC.

About this clonotype: This may come from a read error, since a much larger clone is one base off. The chain combines TRBV19 with TRBJ1-5; 7 bases fit TRBD1. The V gene's germline CDR1 is LNHDA and CDR2 SQIVND (reference sequence). The CDR3 runs to 16 residues. With 8 bases clipped from V and 6 bases from J, the junction kept 16 bases outside the gene matches. The CDR3 reads CASHNAETGRRQPQHF. DNA of the CDR3: TGTGCCAGTCACAACGCCGAGACAGGGAGACGTCAGCCCCAGCATTTT.

Comment on this clonotype: A much larger clone lies one base from this, so it may be a read error. The chain joins TRBV5-4 to TRBJ1-4, with TRBD1 as a possible D gene (6 bases). Germline CDR1 is SGHNT and CDR2 is YYREEE (reference sequence). Trimming removed 1 base from V and 3 bases from J, with 10 bases in between. CDR3 size: 15 residues. The CDR3 reads CASSLSRGANEKLFF. The CDR3 nucleotides are TGTGCCAGCAGCTTGAGTAGGGGGGCTAATGAAAAACTGTTTTTT. The full variable domain, rest sourced from reference TRBV5-4 and TRBJ1-4, is ETGVTQSPTHLIKTRGQQVTLRCSSQSGHNTVSWYQQALGQGPQFIFQYYREEENGRGNFPPRFSGLQFPNYSSELNVNALELDDSALYLCASSLSRGANEKLFFGSGTQLSVL.

This clonotype showed up just once. A read error may account for a junction end that differs from germline. The J gene is TRBJ2-7, the V gene TRBV4-1; 8 positions match TRBD1. The CDR3 is made up of 17 amino acids. CDR1 and CDR2 from the germline V gene are MGHRA and YSYEKL. In DNA form, the CDR3 reads TGCGCCAGCAGTCTCAAGAGTCTAGGACAGGGTTCCTACGATCAGTACTTC. It codes for CASSLKSLGQGSYDQYF.

Comments on this clonotype: Mismatch with germline at one junction end may stem from a read error. This chain joins TRBV14 and TRBJ1-6; D may be TRBD1 (5 bases). The germline gives CDR1 SGHDN, CDR2 FVKESK. This CDR3 has 14 amino acids. The CDR3 coding sequence is TGTGCCAGTAGCCAGTGGGGGGGTAATTCACCCCTCCAATTT. Translated, it gives CASSQWGGNSPLQF.

To note about this clonotype: With a much larger clone just one base away, this may be a read error. The V gene is TRBV2, the J gene TRBJ2-7; D is ambiguous. This CDR3 has 13 amino acids. In germline, CDR1 is SNHLY, CDR2 FYNNEI. CDR3 sequence reads: CACSAVLFYEQYF. The CDR3 region has the DNA TGTGCCTGCAGTGCGGTCCTCTTCTACGAGCAGTACTTC.

The chain has TRBV28 and TRBJ2-7; no reliable D call. Germline V gene sequence: CDR1 MDHEN, CDR2 SYDVKM. The germline V and J ends were trimmed by 6 bases and 9 bases, with 15 bases remaining between them. The CDR3 runs 12 residues. The CDR3 DNA follows: TGTGCCAGCAGCCATAGGCCCCACTTGCAGTACTTC. Translating it yields CASSHRPHLQYF.

This clonotype has just one count. This is likely a read error, given that the CDR3 carries no conserved phenylalanine or tryptophan at its end. The chain employs TRBV13 and TRBJ2-1; TRBD1 matches 7 bases. The junction had 11 bases not matched to a gene; V was cut back by 5 bases and J by 7 bases. Germline V gene lookup returns CDR1 PRHDT and CDR2 FYEKMQ (reference sequence). CDR3 length: 15 residues. CDR3 protein: CASSLRTGLLNEQFL. CDR3 bases: TGTGCCAGCAGCCTACGGACAGGCCTATTGAATGAGCAGTTCCTC.